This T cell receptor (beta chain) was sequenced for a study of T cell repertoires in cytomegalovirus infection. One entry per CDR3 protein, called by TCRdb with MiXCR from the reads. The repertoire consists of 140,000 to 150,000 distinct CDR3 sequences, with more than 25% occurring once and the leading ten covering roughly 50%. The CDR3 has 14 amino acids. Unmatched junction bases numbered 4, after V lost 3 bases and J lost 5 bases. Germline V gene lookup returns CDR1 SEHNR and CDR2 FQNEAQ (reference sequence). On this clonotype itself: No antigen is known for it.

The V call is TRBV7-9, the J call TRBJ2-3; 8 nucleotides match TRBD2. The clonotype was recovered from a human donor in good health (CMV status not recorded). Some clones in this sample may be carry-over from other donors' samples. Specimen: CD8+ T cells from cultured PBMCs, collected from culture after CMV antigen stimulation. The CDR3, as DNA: TGTGCCAGCAGCTTTAGCGGGGTAGAAGATACGCAGTATTTT. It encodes CASSFSGVEDTQYF.